Included here is one T cell receptor beta chain sequence, with context. What it recognizes is unknown. Both 60 Vbeta primers and 13 Jbeta primers went into the PCR. The repertoire was sequenced with immunoSEQ multiplex PCR; TCRdb's copy has only in-frame clones and lacks some. The sample carries about 140,000 clones, roughly 80% recorded once. The data were obtained in a study of cytomegalovirus exposure and HLA in healthy donors. Whole-study findings and limits: V- and J-gene trimming of TCR beta was linked (in a later analysis) to a missense DCLRE1C variant. Presence/absence analyses took donor sequencing depth as roughly uniform. After further analysis at a later stage, 16,951 TCR beta sequences were associated with HLA alleles at 0.05 false discovery rate.

The CDR3 has 15 residues. The V and J ends lost 2 bases and 9 bases, in that order; junction bases with no gene match: 7. CDR1 and CDR2 from the germline V gene are SGHTA and FQGTGA. The sequenced sample consisted of PBMCs. The chain is built from TRBV7-3 and TRBJ1-5; 10 bases fit TRBD1. This sequence originates from a man in his forties or fifties in good health and CMV-seronegative. CDR3 protein: CASSLDGTGAGPQHF. The CDR3 nucleotides read TGTGCCAGCAGCTTAGACGGGACAGGGGCCGGGCCCCAGCATTTT.